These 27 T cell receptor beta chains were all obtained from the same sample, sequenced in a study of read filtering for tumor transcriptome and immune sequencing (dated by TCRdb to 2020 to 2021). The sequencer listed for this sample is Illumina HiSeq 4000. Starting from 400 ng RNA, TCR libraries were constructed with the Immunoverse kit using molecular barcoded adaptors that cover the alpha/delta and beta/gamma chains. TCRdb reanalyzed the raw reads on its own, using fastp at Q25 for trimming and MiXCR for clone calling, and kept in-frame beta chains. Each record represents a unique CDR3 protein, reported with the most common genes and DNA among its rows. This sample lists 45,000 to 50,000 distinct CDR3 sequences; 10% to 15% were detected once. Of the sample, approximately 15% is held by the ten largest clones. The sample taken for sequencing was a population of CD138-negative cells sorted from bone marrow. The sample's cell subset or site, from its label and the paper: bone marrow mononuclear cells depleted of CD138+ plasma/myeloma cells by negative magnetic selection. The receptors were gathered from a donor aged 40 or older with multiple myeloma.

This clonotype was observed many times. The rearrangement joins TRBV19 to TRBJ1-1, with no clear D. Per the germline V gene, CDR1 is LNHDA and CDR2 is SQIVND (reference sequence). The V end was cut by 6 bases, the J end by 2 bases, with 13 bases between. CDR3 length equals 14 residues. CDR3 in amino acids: CASRSWRANTEAFF. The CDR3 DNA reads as TGTGCCAGTAGATCCTGGAGGGCAAACACTGAAGCTTTCTTT.

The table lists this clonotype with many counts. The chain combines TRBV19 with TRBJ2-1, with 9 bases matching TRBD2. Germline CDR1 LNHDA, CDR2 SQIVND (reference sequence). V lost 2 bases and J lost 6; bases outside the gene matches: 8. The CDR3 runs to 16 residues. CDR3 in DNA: TGTGCCAGTAGTATAAGCGGGGTAGCGGGAGTCAATGAGCAGTTCTTC. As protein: CASSISGVAGVNEQFF. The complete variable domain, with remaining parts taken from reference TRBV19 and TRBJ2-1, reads DGGITQSPKYLFRKEGQNVTLSCEQNLNHDAMYWYRQDPGQGLRLIYYSQIVNDFQKGDIAEGYSVSREKKESFPLTVTSAQKNPTAFYLCASSISGVAGVNEQFFGPGTRLTVL.

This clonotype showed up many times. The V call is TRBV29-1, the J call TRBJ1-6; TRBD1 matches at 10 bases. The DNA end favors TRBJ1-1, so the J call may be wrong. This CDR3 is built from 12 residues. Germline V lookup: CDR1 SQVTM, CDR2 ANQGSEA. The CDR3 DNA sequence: TGCAGCGTCTCCGGACAGGGGGCTGAAGCTTTCTTT. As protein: CSVSGQGAEAFF.

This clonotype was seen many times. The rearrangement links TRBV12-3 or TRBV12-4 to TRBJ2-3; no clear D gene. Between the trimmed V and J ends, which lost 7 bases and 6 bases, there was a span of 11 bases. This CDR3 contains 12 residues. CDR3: CASTIDGDTQYF. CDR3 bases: TGTGCCAGCACTATAGACGGGGATACGCAGTATTTT.

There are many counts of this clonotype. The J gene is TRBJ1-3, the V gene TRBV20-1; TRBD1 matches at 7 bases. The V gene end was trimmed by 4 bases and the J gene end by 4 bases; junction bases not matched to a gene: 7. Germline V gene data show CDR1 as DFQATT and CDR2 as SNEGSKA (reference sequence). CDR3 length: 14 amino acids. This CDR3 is CSANDRAGGNTIYF. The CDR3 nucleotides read TGCAGTGCTAACGACAGGGCGGGCGGAAACACCATATATTTT.

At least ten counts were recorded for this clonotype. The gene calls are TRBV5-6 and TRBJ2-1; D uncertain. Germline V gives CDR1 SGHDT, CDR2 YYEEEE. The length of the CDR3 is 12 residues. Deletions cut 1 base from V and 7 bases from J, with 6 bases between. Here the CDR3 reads CASSLTTNEQFF. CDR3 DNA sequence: TGTGCCAGCAGCTTGACCACAAATGAGCAGTTCTTC. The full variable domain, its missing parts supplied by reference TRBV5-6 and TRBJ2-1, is DAGVTQSPTHLIKTRGQQVTLRCSPKSGHDTVSWYQQALGQGPQFIFQYYEEEERQRGNFPDRFSGHQFPNYSSELNVNALLLGDSALYLCASSLTTNEQFFGPGTRLTVL.

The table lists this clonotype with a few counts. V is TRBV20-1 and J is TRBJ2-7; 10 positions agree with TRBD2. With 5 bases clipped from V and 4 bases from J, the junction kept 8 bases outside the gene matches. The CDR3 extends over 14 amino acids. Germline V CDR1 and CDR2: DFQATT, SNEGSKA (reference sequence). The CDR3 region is CSAPQREGKYEQYF. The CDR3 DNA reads TGCAGTGCTCCCCAGCGGGAGGGGAAATACGAGCAGTACTTC.

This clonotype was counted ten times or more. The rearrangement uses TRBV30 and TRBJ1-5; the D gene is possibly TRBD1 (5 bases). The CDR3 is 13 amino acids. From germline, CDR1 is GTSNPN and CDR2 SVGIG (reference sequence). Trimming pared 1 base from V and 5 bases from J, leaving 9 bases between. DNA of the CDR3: TGTGCCTGGAGTGGCGGGGGACATCAGCCCCAGCATTTT. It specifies CAWSGGGHQPQHF.

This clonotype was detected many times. This chain's CDR3 is CSAYASTRGGAHGYTF. The CDR3 bases are TGCAGTGCCTACGCTTCGACGCGAGGAGGTGCCCATGGCTACACCTTC. The rearrangement links TRBV20-1 to TRBJ1-2; D remains unclear. V was clipped by 6 bases and J by 6 bases, with 26 bases between them. CDR1 and CDR2 from the germline V gene are DFQATT and SNEGSKA (reference sequence). The CDR3 sequence is 16 residues long.

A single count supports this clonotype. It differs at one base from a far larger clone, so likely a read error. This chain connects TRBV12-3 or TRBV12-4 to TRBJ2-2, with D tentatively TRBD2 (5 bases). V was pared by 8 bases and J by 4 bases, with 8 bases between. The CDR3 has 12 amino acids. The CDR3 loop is CASEGSTGELFF. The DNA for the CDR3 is TGTGCCAGCGAGGGCTCCACCGGGGAGCTGTTTTTT.

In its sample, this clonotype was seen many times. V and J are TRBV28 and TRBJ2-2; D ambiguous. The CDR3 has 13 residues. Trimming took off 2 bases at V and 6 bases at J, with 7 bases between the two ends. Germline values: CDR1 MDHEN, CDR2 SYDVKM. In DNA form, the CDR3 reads TGTGCCAGCAGTTTAGGGTTAGCCGGGGAGCTGTTTTTT. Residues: CASSLGLAGELFF.

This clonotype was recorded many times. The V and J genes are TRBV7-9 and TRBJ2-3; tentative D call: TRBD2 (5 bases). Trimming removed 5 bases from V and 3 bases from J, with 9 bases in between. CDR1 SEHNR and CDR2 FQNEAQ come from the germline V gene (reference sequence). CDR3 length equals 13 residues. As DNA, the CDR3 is TGTGCCAGCAGCGCGGACTCTACAGATACGCAGTATTTT. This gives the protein CASSADSTDTQYF.

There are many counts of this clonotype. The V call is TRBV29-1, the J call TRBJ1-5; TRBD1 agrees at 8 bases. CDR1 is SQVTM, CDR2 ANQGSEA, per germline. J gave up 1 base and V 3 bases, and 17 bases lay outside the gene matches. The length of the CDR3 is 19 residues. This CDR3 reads CSVDRADRGMMWSNQPQHF. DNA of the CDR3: TGCAGCGTTGACCGGGCCGACAGGGGAATGATGTGGAGCAATCAGCCCCAGCATTTT.

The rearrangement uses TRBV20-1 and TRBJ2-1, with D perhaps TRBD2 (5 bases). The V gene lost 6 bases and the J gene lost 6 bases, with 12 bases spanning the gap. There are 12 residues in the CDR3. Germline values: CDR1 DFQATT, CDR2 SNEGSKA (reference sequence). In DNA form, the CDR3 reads TGCAGTGCCTCAAAAACTAGCAATGAGCAGTTCTTC. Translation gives CSASKTSNEQFF.

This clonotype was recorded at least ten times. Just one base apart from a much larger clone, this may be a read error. The CDR3 here is CSAGNYSSYNGQFF. The CDR3 nucleotides read TGCAGTGCTGGAAATTACTCCTCCTACAATGGGCAGTTCTTC. The V gene is TRBV20-1, the J gene TRBJ2-1; D is uncertain. The CDR3 spans 14 residues. The germline gives CDR1 DFQATT, CDR2 SNEGSKA (reference sequence).

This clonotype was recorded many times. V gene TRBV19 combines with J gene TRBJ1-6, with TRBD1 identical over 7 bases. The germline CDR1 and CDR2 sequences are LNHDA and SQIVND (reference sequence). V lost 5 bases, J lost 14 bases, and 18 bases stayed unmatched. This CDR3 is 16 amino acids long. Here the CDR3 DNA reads TGTGCCAGTAGTCTCCGCCTTGACAGGTCCAGGGGGGCCCTCCACTTT. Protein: CASSLRLDRSRGALHF.

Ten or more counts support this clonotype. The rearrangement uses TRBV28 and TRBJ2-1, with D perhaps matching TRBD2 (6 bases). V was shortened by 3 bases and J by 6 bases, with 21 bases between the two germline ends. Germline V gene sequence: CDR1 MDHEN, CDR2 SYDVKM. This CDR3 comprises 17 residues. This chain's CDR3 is CASSFPASGREINEQFF. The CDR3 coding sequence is TGTGCCAGCAGTTTCCCCGCGTCTGGACGGGAGATCAATGAGCAGTTCTTC.

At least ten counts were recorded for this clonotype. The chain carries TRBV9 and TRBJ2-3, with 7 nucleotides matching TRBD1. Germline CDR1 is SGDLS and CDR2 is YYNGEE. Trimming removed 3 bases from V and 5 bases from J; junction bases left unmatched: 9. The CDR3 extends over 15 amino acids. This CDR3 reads CASSAQGRQGDTQYF. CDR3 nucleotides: TGTGCCAGCAGCGCACAAGGGAGACAGGGAGATACGCAGTATTTT.

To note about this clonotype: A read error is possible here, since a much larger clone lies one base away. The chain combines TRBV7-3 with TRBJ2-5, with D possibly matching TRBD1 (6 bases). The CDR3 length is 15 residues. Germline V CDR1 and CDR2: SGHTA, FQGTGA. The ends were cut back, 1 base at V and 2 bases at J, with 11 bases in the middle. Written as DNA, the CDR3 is TGTGCCAGCAGCTTAATGGGGGCGAGACAAGAGACCCAGTACTTC. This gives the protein CASSLMGARQETQYF.

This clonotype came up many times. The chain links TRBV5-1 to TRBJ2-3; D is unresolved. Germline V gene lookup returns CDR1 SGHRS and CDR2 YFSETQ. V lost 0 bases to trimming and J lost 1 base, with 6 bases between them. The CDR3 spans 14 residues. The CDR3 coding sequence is TGCGCCAGCAGCTTGGTAGTTGGCACAGATACGCAGTATTTT. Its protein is CASSLVVGTDTQYF. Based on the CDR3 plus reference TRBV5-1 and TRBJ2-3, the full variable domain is KAGVTQTPRYLIKTRGQQVTLSCSPISGHRSVSWYQQTPGQGLQFLFEYFSETQRNKGNFPGRFSGRQFSNSRSEMNVSTLELGDSALYLCASSLVVGTDTQYFGPGTRLTVL.

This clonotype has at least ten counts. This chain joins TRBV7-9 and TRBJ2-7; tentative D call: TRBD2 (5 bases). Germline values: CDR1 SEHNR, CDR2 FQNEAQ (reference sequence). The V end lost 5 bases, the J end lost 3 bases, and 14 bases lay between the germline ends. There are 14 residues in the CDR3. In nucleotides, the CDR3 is TGTGCCAGCAGCCCTGACTCCGGGAACTACGAGCAGTACTTC. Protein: CASSPDSGNYEQYF. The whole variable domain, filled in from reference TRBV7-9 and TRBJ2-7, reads DTGVSQNPRHKITKRGQNVTFRCDPISEHNRLYWYRQTLGQGPEFLTYFQNEAQLEKSRLLSDRFSAERPKGSFSTLEIQRTEQGDSAMYLCASSPDSGNYEQYFGPGTRLTVT.

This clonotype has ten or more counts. This CDR3 is CASSVVGKQLAKNIQYF. The DNA for the CDR3 is TGTGCCAGCAGCGTAGTTGGGAAGCAGCTAGCCAAAAACATTCAGTACTTC. The chain links TRBV9 to TRBJ2-4, with D unresolved. Germline values: CDR1 SGDLS, CDR2 YYNGEE. The CDR3 totals 17 residues. Deletions cut 0 bases from V and 0 bases from J, with 13 bases between.

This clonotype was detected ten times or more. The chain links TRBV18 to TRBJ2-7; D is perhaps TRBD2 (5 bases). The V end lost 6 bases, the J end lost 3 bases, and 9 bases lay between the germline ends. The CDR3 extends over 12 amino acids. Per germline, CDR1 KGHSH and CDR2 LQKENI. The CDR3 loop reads CASSLTSYEQYF. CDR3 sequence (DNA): TGTGCCAGCTCTCTAACTAGCTACGAGCAGTACTTC.

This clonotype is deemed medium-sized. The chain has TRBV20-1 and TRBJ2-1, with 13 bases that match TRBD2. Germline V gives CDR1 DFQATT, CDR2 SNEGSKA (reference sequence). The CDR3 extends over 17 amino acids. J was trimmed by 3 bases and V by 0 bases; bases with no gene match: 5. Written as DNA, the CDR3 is TGCAGTGCTAGAGATCCCAGGACTAGCGGGAGCTACAATGAGCAGTTCTTC. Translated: CSARDPRTSGSYNEQFF.

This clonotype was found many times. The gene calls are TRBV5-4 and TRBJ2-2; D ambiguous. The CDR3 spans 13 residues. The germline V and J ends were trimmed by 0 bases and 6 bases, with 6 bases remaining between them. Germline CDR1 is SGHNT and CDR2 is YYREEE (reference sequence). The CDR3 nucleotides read TGTGCCAGCAGCTTGGACGGCGCCGGGGAGCTGTTTTTT. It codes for CASSLDGAGELFF.

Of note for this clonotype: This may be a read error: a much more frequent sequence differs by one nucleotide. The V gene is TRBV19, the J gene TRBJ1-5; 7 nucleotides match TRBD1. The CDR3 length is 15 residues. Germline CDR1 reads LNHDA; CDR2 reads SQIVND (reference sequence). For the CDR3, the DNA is TGTGCCAGCCAAACGACGACAGGGCTCAATCAGACCCAGCATTTT. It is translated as CASQTTTGLNQTQHF.

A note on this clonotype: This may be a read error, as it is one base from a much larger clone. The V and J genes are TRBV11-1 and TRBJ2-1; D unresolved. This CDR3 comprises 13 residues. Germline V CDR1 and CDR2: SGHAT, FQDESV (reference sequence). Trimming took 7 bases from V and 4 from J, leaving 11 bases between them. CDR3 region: CASTSASYNEQFF. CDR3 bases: TGTGCCAGCACCTCTGCATCTTACAATGAGCAGTTCTTC. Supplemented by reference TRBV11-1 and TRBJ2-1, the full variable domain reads EAEVAQSPRYKITEKSQAVAFWCDPISGHATLYWYRQILGQGPELLVQFQDESVVDDSQLPKDRFSAERLKGVDSTLKIQPAELGDSAMYLCASTSASYNEQFFGPGTRLTVL.